The 32 T cell receptor beta chains presented below share a single source sample, sequenced in a study of vaccination effects on CD4 cells after COVID-19. TCRdb's copy holds only in-frame clones and misses some; the assay was immunoSEQ multiplex PCR. The data hold about 45,000 clones, with approximately 72% observed a single time. No antigens are known for them. The culture ran for 10 days before CD4+ T cells were isolated. Participants were vaccinated with two doses of either the BNT162b2 or mRNA-1273 vaccine. Sequences were derived from CD4+ T cells from PBMCs cultured without peptide, sampled after COVID-19 vaccination. These receptors originate from a human donor who received a COVID-19 vaccine.

The chain recombines TRBV5-1 with TRBJ2-1; TRBD2 matches 8 bases. The V and J ends lost 1 base and 14 bases, in that order; junction bases with no gene match: 14. CDR1 and CDR2 (germline): SGHRS, YFSETQ. This CDR3 is 15 amino acids long. The CDR3 loop is CASSLQLRGDQEEFF. The CDR3 nucleotides read TGCGCCAGCAGCTTGCAATTGCGGGGGGACCAAGAGGAGTTCTTC.

The rearrangement links TRBV9 to TRBJ1-1; D is perhaps TRBD1 (5 bases). CDR1 is SGDLS and CDR2 is YYNGEE in the germline V gene. V shed 0 bases and J shed 1 base, with 25 bases lying between them. This CDR3 has 20 amino acids. This CDR3 is CASSVATAGFQGRRNTEAFF. The CDR3, as DNA: TGTGCCAGCAGCGTAGCTACGGCTGGGTTTCAGGGTCGCCGGAACACTGAAGCTTTCTTT.

The chain has TRBV5-4 and TRBJ2-7; maybe TRBD1 (6 bases). V lost 4 bases and J lost 2, with 13 bases in between. Germline V gene lookup returns CDR1 SGHNT and CDR2 YYREEE (reference sequence). This CDR3 is 14 amino acids long. This chain's CDR3 is CASSARDNPYEQYF. The DNA for the CDR3 is TGTGCCAGCAGCGCCCGGGACAATCCCTACGAGCAGTACTTC.

The genes are TRBV6-5 and TRBJ2-7; weak D call: TRBD2 (5 bases). Germline CDR1 MNHEY, CDR2 SVGAGI. CDR3 size: 11 residues. The V end lost 7 bases, the J end lost 6 bases, and 10 bases lay between the germline ends. The DNA of the CDR3 is TGTGCCAGCAAACTAGTGGGCGAGCAGTACTTC. It specifies CASKLVGEQYF.

The CDR3 is CAIPLKGIRNTEAFF. The CDR3 DNA follows: TGTGCCATACCACTTAAGGGGATCCGGAACACTGAAGCTTTCTTT. The chain employs TRBV27 and TRBJ1-1; D perhaps matches TRBD1 (5 bases). This CDR3 spans 15 amino acids. Trimming left V 10 bases short and J 1 base short, with 19 bases between. Per germline, CDR1 MNHEY and CDR2 SMNVEV (reference sequence).

This sequence joins TRBV19 and TRBJ2-4; D perhaps matches TRBD2 (5 bases). Per germline, CDR1 LNHDA and CDR2 SQIVND (reference sequence). This CDR3 contains 11 residues. CDR3 sequence reads: CATGVGNIQYF. In DNA form, the CDR3 reads TGTGCGACCGGGGTTGGAAACATTCAGTACTTC.

The genes are TRBV14 and TRBJ2-7; 10 bases agree with TRBD2. The trim removed 2 bases at V and 4 bases at J, leaving 2 bases unmatched. The CDR3 sequence is 14 residues long. Germline V gene data show CDR1 as SGHDN and CDR2 as FVKESK. CDR3 protein: CASSQTTSGYEQYF. The CDR3 nucleotides read TGTGCCAGCAGCCAAACGACTAGCGGGTACGAGCAGTACTTC.

The sample holds one count of this clone. The CDR3: CASSTPPSGGNQDTQYF. The CDR3 nucleotides read TGCGCCAGCAGCACACCGCCTAGCGGGGGGAATCAAGATACGCAGTATTTT. This sequence joins TRBV5-1 and TRBJ2-3; the match to TRBD2 covers 11 bases. The germline CDR1 and CDR2 sequences are SGHRS and YFSETQ. J was trimmed by 5 bases and V by 4 bases; bases with no gene match: 12. The CDR3 extends over 17 amino acids.

V usage is TRBV5-5 and J usage is TRBJ1-2; 10 positions agree with TRBD1. CDR1 SGHKS and CDR2 YYEKEE come from the germline V gene (reference sequence). J was trimmed by 4 bases and V by 4 bases; bases with no gene match: 7. The CDR3 extends over 15 amino acids. The CDR3 region has the DNA TGTGCCAGCAGCGACAGGGACAGGGGAATCTATGGCTACACCTTC. Encoded protein: CASSDRDRGIYGYTF. The complete variable domain, with remaining parts taken from reference TRBV5-5 and TRBJ1-2, reads DAGVTQSPTHLIKTRGQQVTLRCSPISGHKSVSWYQQVLGQGPQFIFQYYEKEERGRGNFPDRFSARQFPNYSSELNVNALLLGDSALYLCASSDRDRGIYGYTFGSGTRLTVV.

This clone was seen a few times. The genes are TRBV7-8 and TRBJ2-2, with 8 bases that match TRBD1. The CDR3 totals 16 residues. The germline gives CDR1 SGHVS, CDR2 FQNEAQ. V was pared by 0 bases and J by 8 bases, with 8 bases of the junction left unmatched. CDR3 sequence (DNA): TGTGCCAGCAGCTTAGCACGGACAGGGATTTCAGGGGAGCTGTTTTTT. This gives the protein CASSLARTGISGELFF.

This sequence joins TRBV7-8 and TRBJ1-6; D remains ambiguous. V lost 2 bases, J lost 7 bases, and 9 bases lay in between. This CDR3 has 14 residues. Germline assignment: CDR1 SGHVS and CDR2 FQNEAQ. The CDR3 loop is CASSLFGGNSPLHF. CDR3 DNA: TGTGCCAGCAGCTTATTCGGCGGCAATTCACCCCTCCACTTT.

CDR3 protein: CASSEGEYNSPLHF. DNA of the CDR3: TGTGCCAGCAGTGAGGGGGAGTATAATTCACCCCTCCACTTT. The J gene is TRBJ1-6, the V gene TRBV25-1, with TRBD1 as a possible D gene (5 bases). Trimming cost V 3 bases and J 4 bases, with 7 bases left between them. The CDR3 sequence is 14 residues long. CDR1 MGHDK and CDR2 SYGVNS come from the germline V gene.

This chain joins TRBV5-6 and TRBJ1-2; TRBD1 agrees at 7 bases. Germline assignment: CDR1 SGHDT and CDR2 YYEEEE. The V and J ends lost 4 bases and 2 bases, in that order; junction bases with no gene match: 2. The CDR3 totals 13 residues. The CDR3 here is CASSQQGNYGYTF. In nucleotides, the CDR3 is TGTGCCAGCAGCCAACAGGGGAACTATGGCTACACCTTC.

The chain carries TRBV30 and TRBJ1-2; 9 nucleotides match TRBD1. The CDR3 runs to 16 residues. Germline V gives CDR1 GTSNPN, CDR2 SVGIG (reference sequence). With 4 bases clipped from V and 0 bases from J, the junction kept 9 bases outside the gene matches. The CDR3, as DNA: TGTGCCTGGAATGTAGAGGACAGGGGTGCTAACTATGGCTACACCTTC. This translates into CAWNVEDRGANYGYTF.

This rearrangement joins TRBV4-1 to TRBJ1-6, with D perhaps matching TRBD1 (6 bases). The germline V and J ends were trimmed by 1 base and 0 bases, with 16 bases remaining between them. There are 19 residues in the CDR3. Germline V gene lookup returns CDR1 MGHRA and CDR2 YSYEKL. CDR3 loop: CASSQGRLGGSSYNSPLHF. Written as DNA, the CDR3 is TGCGCCAGCAGCCAAGGAAGGCTCGGGGGCAGCTCCTATAATTCACCCCTCCACTTT.

The chain links TRBV19 to TRBJ2-7; D gene ambiguous. The CDR3 has 15 residues. V was cut by 0 bases and J by 2 bases, with 11 bases left in between. Germline values: CDR1 LNHDA, CDR2 SQIVND (reference sequence). CDR3 sequence (DNA): TGTGCCAGTAGTATAGAGTGGTTTGAGACCTACGAGCAGTACTTC. This gives the protein CASSIEWFETYEQYF.

CDR3 in DNA: TGTGCCAGCAGACCGACAGGGACTGGAAACACCATATATTTT. As protein: CASRPTGTGNTIYF. The chain combines TRBV6-5 with TRBJ1-3; 7 bases are a match to TRBD1. This CDR3 is 14 amino acids long. V trimming: 6 bases; J trimming: 2 bases; junction bases outside the gene matches: 4. CDR1 is MNHEY and CDR2 is SVGAGI in the germline V gene.

This clone has just a few counts. The chain is built from TRBV27 and TRBJ2-7; 9 nucleotides agree with TRBD1. This CDR3 spans 17 amino acids. Germline CDR1 and CDR2: MNHEY and SMNVEV (reference sequence). V lost 3 bases and J lost 4; bases outside the gene matches: 13. The CDR3 loop is CASSLGRTGEKMYEQYF. In DNA, the CDR3 is TGTGCCAGCAGTTTGGGCCGGACAGGGGAAAAAATGTACGAGCAGTACTTC.

This clone was seen once. The rearrangement joins TRBV7-9 to TRBJ1-1; TRBD1 might be the D (6 bases). Per germline, CDR1 SEHNR and CDR2 FQNEAQ (reference sequence). With 2 bases removed from V and 1 base from J, the gap between germline ends came to 8 bases. The CDR3 contains 14 residues. The CDR3 coding sequence is TGTGCCAGCAGCTTAAGACAGGAGAACACTGAAGCTTTCTTT. Its translation: CASSLRQENTEAFF.

This clone showed up just a few times. The V and J genes are TRBV7-9 and TRBJ2-4; weak D call: TRBD2 (7 bases). The CDR3 is 12 amino acids. Germline values: CDR1 SEHNR, CDR2 FQNEAQ (reference sequence). V lost 0 bases and J lost 15, with 12 bases in between. CDR3 sequence (DNA): TGTGCCAGCAGCTTAGCGGAGGGGGGGCGGTACTTC. Translated, it gives CASSLAEGGRYF.

Only a few counts were recorded for this clone. V is TRBV5-1 and J is TRBJ1-2; TRBD1 might be the D (5 bases). Germline CDR1 reads SGHRS; CDR2 reads YFSETQ. The CDR3 length is 13 residues. Between the trimmed V and J ends, which lost 3 bases and 1 base, there was a span of 7 bases. CDR3 loop: CASSWDFNYGYTF. The CDR3 DNA sequence: TGCGCCAGCAGCTGGGACTTTAACTATGGCTACACCTTC.

This chain links TRBV27 with TRBJ2-2, with 9 nucleotides matching TRBD2. Per the germline V gene, CDR1 is MNHEY and CDR2 is SMNVEV (reference sequence). After removal of 6 bases from V and 1 base from J, the junction contained 6 bases not matched to a gene. This CDR3 is 16 amino acids long. The CDR3 DNA reads as TGTGCCAGCAGGCCTCTAGCGGGGAAGAACACCGGGGAGCTGTTTTTT. The encoded protein is CASRPLAGKNTGELFF.

This clone was counted a few times. V gene TRBV4-1 combines with J gene TRBJ1-2; the D gene is possibly TRBD1 (5 bases). The CDR3 length is 15 residues. Germline CDR1 is MGHRA and CDR2 is YSYEKL. Trimming shortened V by 3 bases and J by 5 bases, and 16 bases separated the two germline ends. DNA of the CDR3: TGCGCCAGCAGCCACCCCGGGACGGACCTTTATGGCTACACCTTC. Translated: CASSHPGTDLYGYTF.

The chain recombines TRBV11-3 with TRBJ2-7; D uncertain. The CDR3 loop spans 13 amino acids. Germline loops: CDR1 SGHNT, CDR2 YENEEA. The germline V and J ends were trimmed by 5 bases and 6 bases, with 14 bases remaining between them. Here the CDR3 reads CASSRDSGFEQYF. CDR3 DNA sequence: TGTGCCAGCAGCCGCGATAGTGGATTCGAGCAGTACTTC.

V is TRBV12-3 or TRBV12-4 and J is TRBJ2-3; D not resolved. This CDR3 spans 11 amino acids. The V end was cut by 5 bases, the J end by 6 bases, with 6 bases between. DNA of the CDR3: TGTGCCAGCAGTAAACCGGATACGCAGTATTTT. It codes for CASSKPDTQYF.

This clone was seen a handful of times. This chain connects TRBV5-6 to TRBJ2-7; TRBD1 matches 9 bases. Losses at the gene ends were 4 bases for V and 7 bases for J; bases not matched to a gene: 15. CDR1 and CDR2 from the germline V gene are SGHDT and YYEEEE. This CDR3 spans 16 amino acids. In DNA form, the CDR3 reads TGTGCCAGCAGCCACGGGACAGGGTTTGTTACGGGTGAGCAGTACTTC. Translating it yields CASSHGTGFVTGEQYF.

This clone was found a few times. V usage is TRBV7-2 and J usage is TRBJ2-2; possible D gene TRBD2, 5 bases. Trimming cost V 2 bases and J 7 bases, with 11 bases left between them. This CDR3 comprises 14 residues. CDR1 and CDR2 (germline): SGHTA, FQGNSA. The CDR3 protein is CASSLSRTYGELFF. DNA for the CDR3: TGTGCCAGCAGCTTATCCAGGACTTACGGGGAGCTGTTTTTT.

This chain joins TRBV7-9 and TRBJ1-1, with 7 bases lining up with TRBD1. Germline V gene lookup returns CDR1 SEHNR and CDR2 FQNEAQ (reference sequence). This CDR3 has 13 residues. Trimming took 5 bases from V and 7 from J; bases not matched to a gene: 7. The CDR3: CASSPRQGNEAFF. CDR3 sequence (DNA): TGTGCCAGCAGCCCCCGACAGGGCAATGAAGCTTTCTTT.

The gene calls are TRBV6-4 and TRBJ1-1; perhaps TRBD1 as D (5 bases). Germline V gene sequence: CDR1 MRHNA, CDR2 SNTAGT. The CDR3 spans 13 residues. V was clipped by 2 bases and J by 5 bases, with 9 bases between them. CDR3 region: CASSDARGTEAFF. Written as DNA, the CDR3 is TGTGCCAGCAGTGACGCCCGGGGGACTGAAGCTTTCTTT.

This clone was found once. This rearrangement joins TRBV18 to TRBJ1-1; D not resolved. The germline V gene encodes CDR1 KGHSH and CDR2 LQKENI. The CDR3 spans 13 residues. Trimming left V 2 bases short and J 0 bases short, with 4 bases between. The CDR3 DNA follows: TGTGCCAGCTCACCAGTTATGAACACTGAAGCTTTCTTT. Its translation: CASSPVMNTEAFF.

Concerning this clone: A junction end diverges from the germline sequence, so it may reflect a read error. The chain employs TRBV11-2 and TRBJ2-7; unclear D gene. Per germline, CDR1 SGHAT and CDR2 FQNNGV. There are 11 residues in the CDR3. The CDR3 protein is CAGSLENEQYF. Written as DNA, the CDR3 is TGTGCCGGCAGCTTGGAGAACGAGCAGTACTTC.

This clone was counted only a few times. This sequence joins TRBV18 and TRBJ2-1; D is possibly TRBD2 (5 bases). Per the germline V gene, CDR1 is KGHSH and CDR2 is LQKENI. Trimming removed 3 bases from V and 7 bases from J, with 19 bases in between. The CDR3 totals 16 residues. The CDR3 here is CASSPITSLIRNEQFF. The CDR3 nucleotides read TGTGCCAGCTCACCGATTACTAGTCTAATTAGGAATGAGCAGTTCTTC. Combining the CDR3 with reference TRBV18 and TRBJ2-1 gives the whole variable domain NAGVMQNPRHLVRRRGQEARLRCSPMKGHSHVYWYRQLPEEGLKFMVYLQKENIIDESGMPKERFSAEFPKEGPSILRIQQVVRGDSAAYFCASSPITSLIRNEQFFGPGTRLTVL.